One and the same sample provided the 20 T cell receptor beta chains below, sequenced in a study of T cell responses to AZD1222 COVID-19 vaccine. The data were produced by immunoSEQ multiplex PCR, yet TCRdb's version contains in-frame clones alone and is incomplete. Among tens of thousands of clones listed, around 80% were seen once. Here the sequenced sample was peripheral blood, taken 28 days after the second AZD1222 dose. Receptors were obtained from an adult who received the AZD1222 COVID-19 vaccine.

This chain joins TRBV2 and TRBJ1-5; possibly TRBD1 for D (5 bases). Trimming pared 7 bases from V and 5 bases from J, leaving 15 bases between. The CDR3 covers 14 residues. Germline V gene lookup returns CDR1 SNHLY and CDR2 FYNNEI. CDR3 region: CASTAQGVDQPQHF. CDR3 in DNA: TGTGCCAGCACCGCGCAGGGTGTAGATCAGCCCCAGCATTTT. Filled out from reference TRBV2 and TRBJ1-5, the complete variable domain reads EPEVTQTPSHQVTQMGQEVILRCVPISNHLYFYWYRQILGQKVEFLVSFYNNEISEKSEIFDDQFSVERPDGSNFTLKIRSTKLEDSAMYFCASTAQGVDQPQHFGDGTRLSIL.

The gene calls are TRBV19 and TRBJ2-1, with 8 bases aligning to TRBD1. V lost 6 bases to trimming and J lost 0 bases; unmatched junction nucleotides: 7. The CDR3 is 16 amino acids. Germline V CDR1 and CDR2: LNHDA, SQIVND (reference sequence). The CDR3 is CASRTGARHSYNEQFF. The CDR3, as DNA: TGTGCCAGTAGGACAGGGGCGCGCCACTCCTACAATGAGCAGTTCTTC. The whole variable domain, filled in from reference TRBV19 and TRBJ2-1, reads DGGITQSPKYLFRKEGQNVTLSCEQNLNHDAMYWYRQDPGQGLRLIYYSQIVNDFQKGDIAEGYSVSREKKESFPLTVTSAQKNPTAFYLCASRTGARHSYNEQFFGPGTRLTVL.

V gene TRBV10-1 combines with J gene TRBJ2-1, with D possibly being TRBD1 or TRBD2 (5 bases each). Trimming removed 5 bases at V and 2 bases at J, with 10 bases between. Looked up from germline, CDR1 is WNHNN and CDR2 is SYGVQD (reference sequence). The CDR3 has 14 residues. In DNA form, the CDR3 reads TGCGCCAGCAGTTCGGGGCCCACCTACAATGAGCAGTTCTTC. Translated: CASSSGPTYNEQFF.

This clone has just a few counts. This rearrangement joins TRBV10-3 to TRBJ1-1; D is undetermined. The V gene's germline CDR1 is ENHRY and CDR2 SYGVKD. The CDR3 extends over 14 amino acids. The germline V and J ends were trimmed by 7 bases and 4 bases, with 16 bases remaining between them. CDR3 sequence (DNA): TGTGCCATCACCCCTGCGCAGGAATCCACTGAAGCTTTCTTT. Protein sequence: CAITPAQESTEAFF.

The V call is TRBV2, the J call TRBJ1-2; D possibly corresponds to TRBD1 (5 bases). This CDR3 comprises 12 residues. Looked up from germline, CDR1 is SNHLY and CDR2 is FYNNEI. The ends were cut back, 6 bases at V and 7 bases at J, with 12 bases in the middle. CDR3 in amino acids: CASRAGLGGYTF. The CDR3 region has the DNA TGTGCCAGCAGGGCAGGGCTAGGTGGCTACACCTTC.

This clone was picked up a small number of times. This rearrangement joins TRBV19 to TRBJ1-5, with TRBD1 as a possible D gene (5 bases). Germline V gives CDR1 LNHDA, CDR2 SQIVND (reference sequence). This CDR3 comprises 14 residues. V lost 3 bases to trimming and J lost 7 bases, with 13 bases between them. CDR3 sequence: CASSIIGARQPQHF. DNA of the CDR3: TGTGCCAGTAGTATTATCGGGGCCCGGCAGCCCCAGCATTTT.

J is TRBJ1-4 and V is TRBV5-1; 7 nucleotides line up with TRBD1. The CDR3 consists of 13 residues. CDR1 is SGHRS, CDR2 YFSETQ, per germline. V gave up 5 bases and J gave up 7 bases; unmatched junction bases: 5. The CDR3 DNA reads as TGCGCCAGCAGACAGGGGCCTACTGAAAAACTGTTTTTT. Protein: CASRQGPTEKLFF. Filled out from reference TRBV5-1 and TRBJ1-4, the complete variable domain reads KAGVTQTPRYLIKTRGQQVTLSCSPISGHRSVSWYQQTPGQGLQFLFEYFSETQRNKGNFPGRFSGRQFSNSRSEMNVSTLELGDSALYLCASRQGPTEKLFFGSGTQLSVL.

The chain recombines TRBV28 with TRBJ2-7; tentative D call: TRBD1 (7 bases). CDR1 and CDR2 (germline): MDHEN, SYDVKM. The CDR3 length is 14 residues. Trimming cost V 8 bases and J 7 bases, with 21 bases left between them. CDR3 nucleotides: TGTGCCAGCCGCCAGGGGGGTATCCGCGGTGAGCAGTACTTC. Its translation is CASRQGGIRGEQYF.

This clone was detected only once. V and J are TRBV6-1 and TRBJ1-3, with 7 positions matching TRBD1. The CDR3 has 16 amino acids. V gave up 3 bases and J gave up 2 bases; unmatched junction bases: 7. Germline V gene sequence: CDR1 MNHNS, CDR2 SASEGT. CDR3 sequence: CASSDLTGRAGNTIYF. CDR3 bases: TGTGCCAGCAGTGACCTGACAGGGAGGGCTGGAAACACCATATATTTT.

This clone was counted once. The genes are TRBV5-1 and TRBJ2-1; weak D call: TRBD1 (5 bases). V was cut by 2 bases and J by 2 bases, with 8 bases left in between. Germline CDR1 reads SGHRS; CDR2 reads YFSETQ. CDR3 length: 14 residues. CDR3 region: CASSLTGTYNEQFF. The CDR3 bases are TGCGCCAGCAGCTTAACAGGCACCTACAATGAGCAGTTCTTC. The full variable domain, in which reference TRBV5-1 and TRBJ2-1 provide the parts outside the CDR3, is KAGVTQTPRYLIKTRGQQVTLSCSPISGHRSVSWYQQTPGQGLQFLFEYFSETQRNKGNFPGRFSGRQFSNSRSEMNVSTLELGDSALYLCASSLTGTYNEQFFGPGTRLTVL.

There are a few counts of this clone. The V and J genes are TRBV21-1 and TRBJ1-6. TRBV21-1 is a documented pseudogene. The CDR3 loop spans 15 amino acids. The CDR3 DNA follows: TGTGCCAGCAGCGCTCGAGACTGCAACCATTCACCCCTCCACTTT. This sequence encodes CASSARDCNHSPLHF.

The rearrangement links TRBV5-6 to TRBJ1-1, with D hard to call. Trimming took off 1 base at V and 4 bases at J, with 17 bases between the two ends. The CDR3 has 16 amino acids. Germline V gives CDR1 SGHDT, CDR2 YYEEEE. This chain's CDR3 is CASSLRSASRATEAFF. CDR3 coding DNA: TGTGCCAGCAGCTTGAGGTCTGCAAGCCGGGCCACTGAAGCTTTCTTT.

The V and J genes are TRBV7-2 and TRBJ1-1; a possible D gene is TRBD1 (5 bases). This CDR3 spans 13 amino acids. Deletions cut 2 bases from V and 8 bases from J, with 12 bases between. The germline CDR1 and CDR2 sequences are SGHTA and FQGNSA. As DNA, the CDR3 is TGTGCCAGCAGCTTATGGGGGGTCCCCGAAGCTTTCTTT. Amino acids: CASSLWGVPEAFF.

The genes are TRBV19 and TRBJ2-7; D unresolved. This CDR3 region has 16 residues. V was pared by 2 bases and J by 0 bases, with 14 bases between. CDR1 and CDR2 from the germline V gene are LNHDA and SQIVND (reference sequence). The chain's CDR3 is CASSILPRSSSYEQYF. The CDR3 region has the DNA TGTGCCAGTAGTATACTCCCCCGGTCGAGCTCCTACGAGCAGTACTTC. Drawing the rest from reference TRBV19 and TRBJ2-7, the complete variable domain is DGGITQSPKYLFRKEGQNVTLSCEQNLNHDAMYWYRQDPGQGLRLIYYSQIVNDFQKGDIAEGYSVSREKKESFPLTVTSAQKNPTAFYLCASSILPRSSSYEQYFGPGTRLTVT.

V usage is TRBV5-1 and J usage is TRBJ2-1; 10 bases match TRBD1. Germline V gene sequence: CDR1 SGHRS, CDR2 YFSETQ. The CDR3 contains 15 residues. The V segment lost 5 bases and the J segment 7 bases; nucleotides outside the gene matches: 9. The CDR3, as DNA: TGCGCCAGCAGGGACGACAGGGGGCGGTGGAATGAGCAGTTCTTC. It translates to CASRDDRGRWNEQFF.

The genes are TRBV2 and TRBJ2-5, with 9 bases fitting TRBD2. The CDR3 is 14 residues long. The germline V gene encodes CDR1 SNHLY and CDR2 FYNNEI. V gave up 7 bases and J gave up 3 bases; unmatched junction bases: 6. CDR3 DNA sequence: TGTGCCAGCAAGGCGGAGCGGGGGGAAGAGACCCAGTACTTC. Its translation is CASKAERGEETQYF.

V is TRBV19 and J is TRBJ1-4; maybe TRBD1 (5 bases). Germline CDR1 and CDR2: LNHDA and SQIVND (reference sequence). Trimming left V 5 bases short and J 0 bases short, with 13 bases between. This CDR3 is built from 16 residues. CDR3 loop: CASSVNRDSTNEKLFF. CDR3 in DNA: TGTGCCAGTAGTGTAAACCGGGACTCAACTAATGAAAAACTGTTTTTT.

The J gene is TRBJ2-7, the V gene TRBV6-2 or TRBV6-3; D unclear. Germline V gene sequence: CDR1 MNHEY, CDR2 SVGEGT. Trimming removed 2 bases from V and 1 base from J, with 3 bases in between. The CDR3 totals 12 residues. Written as DNA, the CDR3 is TGTGCCAGCAGTTACAGTTCCTACGAGCAGTACTTC. Protein product: CASSYSSYEQYF.

The rearrangement uses TRBV6-5 and TRBJ1-1, with D possibly TRBD1 on 6 matching bases. Germline assignment: CDR1 MNHEY and CDR2 SVGAGI. The CDR3 spans 14 residues. V was cut by 4 bases and J by 10 bases, with 19 bases left in between. CDR3 region: CASSSNRVRGTAFF. CDR3 bases: TGTGCCAGCAGTTCCAACAGGGTCCGGGGGACAGCTTTCTTT.

This clone was picked up a small number of times. The V call is TRBV6-6, the J call TRBJ1-1; TRBD1 matches 8 bases. V trimming: 5 bases; J trimming: 6 bases; junction bases outside the gene matches: 5. This CDR3 comprises 13 residues. CDR1 is MNHNY and CDR2 is SVGAGI in the germline V gene (reference sequence). In DNA, the CDR3 is TGTGCCAGCAGTGGCTGGACAGGGTCTGAAGCTTTCTTT. It specifies CASSGWTGSEAFF.